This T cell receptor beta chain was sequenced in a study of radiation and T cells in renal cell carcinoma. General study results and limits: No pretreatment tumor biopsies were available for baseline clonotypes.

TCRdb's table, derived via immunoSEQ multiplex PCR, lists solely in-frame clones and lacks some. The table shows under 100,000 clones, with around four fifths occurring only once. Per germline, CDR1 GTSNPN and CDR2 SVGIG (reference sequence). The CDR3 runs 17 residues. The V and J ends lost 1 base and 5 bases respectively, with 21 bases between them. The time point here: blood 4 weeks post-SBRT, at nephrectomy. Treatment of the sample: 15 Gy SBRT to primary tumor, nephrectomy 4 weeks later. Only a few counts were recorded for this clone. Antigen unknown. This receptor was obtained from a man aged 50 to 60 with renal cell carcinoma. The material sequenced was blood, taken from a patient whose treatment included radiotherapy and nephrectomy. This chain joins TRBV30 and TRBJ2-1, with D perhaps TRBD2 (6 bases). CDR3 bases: TGTGCCTGGAGTGGCCTGGGGACGTGGGGGGTGAACAATGAGCAGTTCTTC. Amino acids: CAWSGLGTWGVNNEQFF. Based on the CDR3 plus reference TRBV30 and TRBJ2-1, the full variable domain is SQTIHQWPATLVQPVGSPLSLECTVEGTSNPNLYWYRQAAGRGLQLLFYSVGIGQISSEVPQNLSASRPQDRQFILSSKKLLLSDSGFYLCAWSGLGTWGVNNEQFFGPGTRLTVL.